This T cell receptor beta chain emerged from a study of shared clonotypes between healthy human individuals. The germline CDR1 and CDR2 sequences are MNHEY and SMNVEV (reference sequence). The CDR3 covers 14 residues. The junction had 0 bases not matched to a gene; V was cut back by 3 bases and J by 5 bases. The repertoire was sequenced with immunoSEQ multiplex PCR; TCRdb's copy has only in-frame clones and lacks some. There are fewer than 550,000 clones in the sample; roughly 85% occur only once, and around 13% lies in the top ten. This chain links TRBV27 with TRBJ2-1; TRBD2 aligns across 11 bases. What was sequenced was PBMCs. The receptor's source is a woman aged 35 to 49 in good health. Some clones in this sample may be carry-over from other donors' samples. The chain's CDR3 is CASSFSGGDNEQFF. The CDR3, as DNA: TGTGCCAGCAGTTTTAGCGGGGGGGACAATGAGCAGTTCTTC.